This is a list of T cell receptor beta chains from one sample in a study of regulatory T cells in long-lasting Graves disease. TCRdb used MiXCR to reprocess the multiplex PCR reads, holding one entry per CDR3 protein. Of 310,000 or so distinct CDR3 sequences detected, less than 20% appear once; the ten largest clones hold 29%. The source material was peripheral blood mononuclear cells (PBMCs), sampled when the disease was refractory, from a patient treated with antithyroid drugs. The receptors come from a female donor with Graves disease. Both conserved end residues are part of each CDR3. Each record gives: J gene, D gene, clone size, V gene, CDR3 DNA, CDR3 protein. D genes are given only for firm matches. The size of a clone is reported for some rows only, either as once, few or many, or as a class for expanded clones.

J: TRBJ2-5
D: TRBD1
size: -
V: TRBV2
DNA: TGTGCCAGCAGACCGGGACAGGGGCGCTTGGAGACCCAGTACTTC
CDR3: CASRPGQGRLETQYF

J: TRBJ1-5
D: TRBD1
size: few
V: TRBV19
DNA: TGTGCCAGTAGTATCTTAGGACAGGGGGCAGGGGATCAGCCCCAGCATTTT
CDR3: CASSILGQGAGDQPQHF

J: TRBJ2-7
D: -
size: many
V: TRBV11-2
DNA: TGTGCCAGCAGCTACCCGGGCAGATCCTACGAGCAGTACTTC
CDR3: CASSYPGRSYEQYF

J: TRBJ1-2
D: TRBD1
size: -
V: TRBV11-2
DNA: TGTGCCAGCAGCTTAGTTGGACAGGGATTCTCTGGCTACACCTTC
CDR3: CASSLVGQGFSGYTF

J: TRBJ2-7
D: TRBD2
size: -
V: TRBV11-3
DNA: TGTGCCAGCAGCCCGCCGGGACTAGACTACGAGCAGTACTTC
CDR3: CASSPPGLDYEQYF

J: TRBJ1-6
D: -
size: many
V: TRBV30
DNA: TGTGCCTGGACCGGACCGGATACCTATAATTCACCCCTCCACTTT
CDR3: CAWTGPDTYNSPLHF

J: TRBJ1-3
D: -
size: -
V: TRBV10-3
DNA: TGTGCCATCAGTGAGCGTCGAAACACCATATATTTT
CDR3: CAISERRNTIYF

J: TRBJ2-5
D: TRBD2
size: few
V: TRBV9
DNA: TGTGCCAGCAGCGTACTGGGTAGCGGGTACCAAGAGACCCAGTACTTC
CDR3: CASSVLGSGYQETQYF

J: TRBJ2-3
D: -
size: -
V: TRBV12-3/TRBV12-4
DNA: TGTGCCAGCAGTTTAAGGGGAATTAGCACAGATACGCAGTATTTT
CDR3: CASSLRGISTDTQYF

J: TRBJ2-4
D: -
size: -
V: TRBV7-9
DNA: TGTGCCAGCAGCTTAGCGTGGTTAGCCAAAAACATTCAGTACTTC
CDR3: CASSLAWLAKNIQYF

J: TRBJ2-7
D: -
size: many
V: TRBV11-2
DNA: TGTGCCAGCAGCAATTGGCGGGGTCTGGACTACGAGCAGTACTTC
CDR3: CASSNWRGLDYEQYF

J: TRBJ1-2
D: TRBD1
size: few
V: TRBV4-3
DNA: TGCGCCAGCAGCCCCTACGGACAGGGGATGGGCTATGGCTACACCTTC
CDR3: CASSPYGQGMGYGYTF

J: TRBJ2-7
D: -
size: few
V: TRBV30
DNA: TGTGCCTGGCGGAGCAGGGGATCGGGATACGAGCAGTACTTC
CDR3: CAWRSRGSGYEQYF

J: TRBJ1-1
D: -
size: few
V: TRBV10-3
DNA: TGTGCCATCACCCAGGGTGGTGAAGCTTTCTTT
CDR3: CAITQGGEAFF

J: TRBJ1-6
D: -
size: many
V: TRBV28
DNA: TGTGCCAGCAGTCACCCGGACACCAATTCACCCCTCCACTTT
CDR3: CASSHPDTNSPLHF

J: TRBJ2-7
D: TRBD1
size: many
V: TRBV5-1
DNA: TGCGCCAGCAGCGGCGGGACAGGGGGCCTCTACGAGCAGTACTTC
CDR3: CASSGGTGGLYEQYF

J: TRBJ2-1
D: TRBD2
size: many
V: TRBV11-2
DNA: TGTGCCAGCAGCTCAGTGAGGGGCGGGAGGGGCGGCAATGAGCAGTTCTTC
CDR3: CASSSVRGGRGGNEQFF

J: TRBJ2-1
D: -
size: -
V: TRBV3-1
DNA: TGTGCCAGCAGCCAAGTGGGTGGGGATTACAATGAGCAGTTCTTC
CDR3: CASSQVGGDYNEQFF

J: TRBJ1-2
D: -
size: many
V: TRBV6-1
DNA: TGTGCCAGCAGGACCCTTTGGGGAGAGCGTGACTATGGCTACACCTTC
CDR3: CASRTLWGERDYGYTF

J: TRBJ1-6
D: TRBD1
size: few
V: TRBV20-1
DNA: TGCAGTGCTAGACAGGACAGGAGTCCCTATAATTCACCCCTCCACTTT
CDR3: CSARQDRSPYNSPLHF

J: TRBJ1-2
D: -
size: many
V: TRBV7-9
DNA: TGTGCCAGCAGCTTAGGGGTCAGGGGAATTGATGGCTACACCTTC
CDR3: CASSLGVRGIDGYTF

J: TRBJ2-1
D: TRBD2
size: -
V: TRBV28
DNA: TGTGCCAGCAGTTTGGGGGGGATCTACAATGAGCAGTTCTTC
CDR3: CASSLGGIYNEQFF

J: TRBJ1-2
D: TRBD1
size: once
V: TRBV27
DNA: TGTGCCAGCAGTAGACAGGGGGACAACTATGGCCACACCTTC
CDR3: CASSRQGDNYGHTF

J: TRBJ2-7
D: -
size: few
V: TRBV20-1
DNA: TGCAGTGCTAGGGGGGCTCCCGGACCCACATACGAGCAGTACTTC
CDR3: CSARGAPGPTYEQYF

J: TRBJ2-1
D: TRBD2
size: -
V: TRBV19
DNA: TGTGCCAGTAGGCGGGAGGGTAGCTCCTACAATGAGCAGTTCTTC
CDR3: CASRREGSSYNEQFF

J: TRBJ2-7
D: TRBD2
size: many
V: TRBV6-1
DNA: TGTGCCAGCAGTACCTGGACTAGCGGGGGAACCTACGAGCAGTACTTC
CDR3: CASSTWTSGGTYEQYF

J: TRBJ2-7
D: -
size: many
V: TRBV19
DNA: TGTGCCAGTAGTATCGGTAGGGCAGGAAGTCCGGCGGAGCAGTACTTC
CDR3: CASSIGRAGSPAEQYF

J: TRBJ1-1
D: -
size: many
V: TRBV12-3/TRBV12-4
DNA: TGTGCCAGCAGTCTTACAGGGAGAAGAACTGAAGCTTTCTTT
CDR3: CASSLTGRRTEAFF

J: TRBJ2-7
D: -
size: many
V: TRBV5-6
DNA: TGTGCCAGCAGCTTGGGACCCAATGCCTACGAGCAGTACTTC
CDR3: CASSLGPNAYEQYF

J: TRBJ1-5
D: -
size: -
V: TRBV20-1
DNA: TGCAGTGCCCCTACACCTGGGGCTGGGAATCAGCCCCAGCATTTT
CDR3: CSAPTPGAGNQPQHF

J: TRBJ2-7
D: TRBD1
size: few
V: TRBV2
DNA: TGTGCCTCCCATAGGGACAGGGGGCTCTACGAGCAGTACTTC
CDR3: CASHRDRGLYEQYF

J: TRBJ1-4
D: -
size: many
V: TRBV24-1
DNA: TGTGCCACCAACAGCAGGGAGAATGAAAAACTGTTTTTT
CDR3: CATNSRENEKLFF

J: TRBJ1-2
D: -
size: -
V: TRBV30
DNA: TGTGCCTGGAACTTGGGGGTTATTAGCTATGGCTACACCTTC
CDR3: CAWNLGVISYGYTF

J: TRBJ1-2
D: TRBD1
size: many
V: TRBV12-3/TRBV12-4
DNA: TGTGCCAGCAGTACCCGACAGGGCACTAGTTTGGATGGCTACACCTTC
CDR3: CASSTRQGTSLDGYTF

J: TRBJ2-5
D: -
size: many
V: TRBV7-2
DNA: TGTGCCAGCAGCCGGGGCCCGGGGAAGACCCAGTACTTC
CDR3: CASSRGPGKTQYF

J: TRBJ1-2
D: -
size: many
V: TRBV10-3
DNA: TGTGCCATCAGTGATTCTACATCTGGGCATGGCTACACCTTC
CDR3: CAISDSTSGHGYTF

J: TRBJ1-4
D: -
size: -
V: TRBV6-2/TRBV6-3
DNA: TGTGCCAGCAGTTACTCGACTACAGGGATAGGGGAAAAACTGTTTTTT
CDR3: CASSYSTTGIGEKLFF

J: TRBJ1-2
D: -
size: many
V: TRBV10-2
DNA: TGCGCCAGCGGAACAGGGATGAGATATGGCTACACCTTC
CDR3: CASGTGMRYGYTF

J: TRBJ2-2
D: -
size: few
V: TRBV7-2
DNA: TGTGCCAGCAGCCGGGGGTCCTACACCGGGGAGCTGTTTTTT
CDR3: CASSRGSYTGELFF

J: TRBJ2-7
D: TRBD2
size: -
V: TRBV28
DNA: TGTGCCAGCAGTTTGGAACTAGCGAAATCCTACGAGCAGTACTTC
CDR3: CASSLELAKSYEQYF

J: TRBJ1-1
D: -
size: many
V: TRBV2
DNA: TGTGCCAGCTTGGTGTACACTGAAGCTTTCTTT
CDR3: CASLVYTEAFF

J: TRBJ2-3
D: TRBD2
size: few
V: TRBV9
DNA: TGTGCCAGCAGCCGGACTAGCGGATCGACCACAGATACGCAGTATTTT
CDR3: CASSRTSGSTTDTQYF

J: TRBJ1-1
D: TRBD1
size: -
V: TRBV19
DNA: TGTGCCAGTAGTAACGACAGGGTGGGGACTGAAGCTTTCTTT
CDR3: CASSNDRVGTEAFF

J: TRBJ1-6
D: TRBD1
size: few
V: TRBV5-5
DNA: TGTGCCAGCAGCTTGGTAGGCCAAGGACAGGCTCGTTCACCCCTCCACTTT
CDR3: CASSLVGQGQARSPLHF

J: TRBJ1-1
D: -
size: -
V: TRBV10-3
DNA: TGTGCCATCAGTACACAGGGCACTGGCACTGAAGCTTTCTTT
CDR3: CAISTQGTGTEAFF

J: TRBJ1-1
D: TRBD1
size: -
V: TRBV6-5
DNA: TGTGCCAGCAGTTACGCAACAGGGGCCTGGGACACTGAAGCTTTCTTT
CDR3: CASSYATGAWDTEAFF

J: TRBJ2-1
D: TRBD1
size: few
V: TRBV4-2
DNA: TGTGCCAGCAGCCTTCGCCCAGGGGGCGATGAGCAGTTCTTC
CDR3: CASSLRPGGDEQFF

J: TRBJ2-6
D: TRBD2
size: many
V: TRBV11-2
DNA: TGTGCCAGCAGCTCACTGGCGGGACTAGCTCACTACTCTGGGGCCAACGTCCTGACTTTC
CDR3: CASSSLAGLAHYSGANVLTF

J: TRBJ2-5
D: -
size: few
V: TRBV29-1
DNA: TGCAGCGTTGAAGATGGCCTGGAGTGGGTGGAGACCCAGTACTTC
CDR3: CSVEDGLEWVETQYF

J: TRBJ2-7
D: TRBD2
size: many
V: TRBV20-1
DNA: TGCAGTGCTATATCTTATAGCGGGAGTACGACCTACGAGCAGTACTTC
CDR3: CSAISYSGSTTYEQYF

J: TRBJ2-4
D: TRBD2
size: many
V: TRBV20-1
DNA: TGCAGTGCTTCCCCGGTGGCTAGCGGCAAAAACATTCAGTACTTC
CDR3: CSASPVASGKNIQYF

J: TRBJ1-5
D: -
size: many
V: TRBV24-1
DNA: TGTGCCACCAGTGACTCCCAGCCTCAGCCCCAGCATTTT
CDR3: CATSDSQPQPQHF

J: TRBJ2-4
D: TRBD1
size: many
V: TRBV29-1
DNA: TGCAGCGTTGGGGGGAAGGCAGGGGGCGCCGCCAAAAACATTCAGTACTTC
CDR3: CSVGGKAGGAAKNIQYF

J: TRBJ2-7
D: -
size: many
V: TRBV20-1
DNA: TGCAGTGCTAGGCCACCCGGCGGAATCTACGAGCAGTACTTC
CDR3: CSARPPGGIYEQYF

J: TRBJ2-5
D: -
size: many
V: TRBV6-5
DNA: TGTGCCAGCAGTTACCTCCTGGGAGCGCTCCAAGAGACCCAGTACTTC
CDR3: CASSYLLGALQETQYF

J: TRBJ2-7
D: -
size: -
V: TRBV12-5
DNA: TGTGCTAGTGGTTTGGTGGGGGAAGGGTCCTACGAGCAGTACTTC
CDR3: CASGLVGEGSYEQYF

J: TRBJ2-1
D: -
size: -
V: TRBV7-8
DNA: TGTGCCAGCAGCTTAGCAGGGGTCACCTACAATGAGCAGTTCTTC
CDR3: CASSLAGVTYNEQFF

J: TRBJ1-2
D: -
size: many
V: TRBV10-3
DNA: TGTGCCATCAGTGTCCCTACGTCAGGGAACTATGGCTACACCTTC
CDR3: CAISVPTSGNYGYTF

J: TRBJ1-2
D: TRBD1
size: -
V: TRBV19
DNA: TGTGCCCGTAACGATGGACAGGCGAACTATGGCTACACCTTC
CDR3: CARNDGQANYGYTF

J: TRBJ2-7
D: -
size: -
V: TRBV6-2/TRBV6-3
DNA: TGTGCCAGCAGTTCGCCGACAGGAGCCATCTGGGAGCAGTACTTC
CDR3: CASSSPTGAIWEQYF